The rows below give T cell receptor beta chains drawn from one sample of a study of shared clonotypes between healthy human individuals. Profiling relied on immunoSEQ multiplex PCR, and the TCRdb table lists in-frame clones only, not all of them. Of about 2.1 million clones listed, 85% to 95% are singletons. Sequenced: naive CD8+ T cells from PBMCs. The receptors derive from a man younger than 35 in good health. Some clones in this sample may be carry-over from other donors' samples. CDR3s include the opening cysteine and the closing phenylalanine or tryptophan. Fields, in order: CDR3 DNA, CDR3 protein, D gene, clone size, J gene, V gene, CDR3 length. A D gene is named only where the DNA matches it firmly. Clone size is shown for a subset of rows, as once, few, many or a class of expanded clone.

TGTGCCAGCTCATCAGTGCCGGGACTACAAGAGACCCAGTACTTC,CASSSVPGLQETQYF,TRBD2,NA,TRBJ2-5,TRBV18,15
TGTGCCAGCAGTTACTCGGATGGTTTGAACACTGAAGCTTTCTTT,CASSYSDGLNTEAFF,NA,NA,TRBJ1-1,TRBV6-5,15
TGTGCCAGCAGCTTGATTAGATCCTGGGAGCAGTTCTTC,CASSLIRSWEQFF,NA,NA,TRBJ2-1,TRBV5-6,13
TGTGCCAGCAGCGGGACAGGGGGCGAGCAGTACTTC,CASSGTGGEQYF,TRBD1,NA,TRBJ2-7,TRBV9,12
TGTGCCAGCAGCTTGGTGAACACTGAAGCTTTCTTT,CASSLVNTEAFF,NA,NA,TRBJ1-1,TRBV5-5,12
TGTGCCAGCAGGATCCTCTGCGAGCAGTACTTC,CASRILCEQYF,NA,NA,TRBJ2-7,TRBV21-1,11
TGTGCCAGCAGATCGAAAATGAGGGGGAACACCGGGGAGCTGTTTTTT,CASRSKMRGNTGELFF,NA,once,TRBJ2-2,TRBV28,16
TGTGCCAGCAGTTTACGAGGGGGAAAATGGGAGACCCAGTACTTC,CASSLRGGKWETQYF,NA,NA,TRBJ2-5,TRBV28,15
TGTGCCAGCAGTCCCACCCGGTGGGGAGGGGGTAATCAGCCCCAGCATTTT,CASSPTRWGGGNQPQHF,NA,NA,TRBJ1-5,TRBV28,17
TGTGCCAGCAGTTCGCCCTTGACAGGGGGCGTCTACAATGAGCAGTTCTTC,CASSSPLTGGVYNEQFF,TRBD1,NA,TRBJ2-1,TRBV27,17
TGTGCCAGCAGCGCGCGGGCCGGACTAGATCGGAATGAGCAGTTCTTC,CASSARAGLDRNEQFF,TRBD2,NA,TRBJ2-1,TRBV9,16
TGTGCCAGCAGCTCAGGCCGACAGTTAACCAGGGAGACCCAGTACTTC,CASSSGRQLTRETQYF,NA,NA,TRBJ2-5,TRBV13,16
TGTGCCAGCAGTTCCCGCCTAGCGGAGGGGGAGCAGTACTTC,CASSSRLAEGEQYF,TRBD2,NA,TRBJ2-7,TRBV6-6,14
TGTGCCAGCAGTCTCCTCCAGGGGACGTCTAATGGCTACACCTTC,CASSLLQGTSNGYTF,NA,NA,TRBJ1-2,TRBV6-6,15